The 28 T cell receptor beta chains given below trace back to one sample, sequenced in a study of vaccination and CD4 T cells after COVID-19. As for treatment: roughly 11-day PBMC culture with coronavirus spike peptide pools or control peptides (ViraFEST assay). These receptors' targets are unknown. Cultured CD4+ T-cell DNA underwent Oncomine TCR Beta short-read sequencing. TCRdb re-derived calls from the PCR reads in MiXCR, one entry per CDR3 protein. The sample lists 20,000 or so distinct CDR3 sequences, around 50% occurring once. Specimen: CD4+ T cells from blood, cultured in vitro. These receptors were collected from a human donor who had recovered from COVID-19.

This chain connects TRBV7-2 to TRBJ1-3; TRBD1 might be the D (5 bases). Germline V gene lookup returns CDR1 SGHTA and CDR2 FQGNSA. V dropped 4 bases and J dropped 2 bases, with 12 bases sitting between them. The CDR3 runs 15 residues. The chain's CDR3 is CASSSSWGAGNTIYF. Here the CDR3 DNA reads TGTGCCAGCAGCTCTAGTTGGGGGGCTGGAAACACCATATATTTT.

The table lists this clonotype with a few counts. The chain couples TRBV27 to TRBJ2-5; possible D gene TRBD1, 5 bases. The CDR3 totals 15 residues. V was cut by 0 bases and J by 4 bases, with 12 bases left in between. Germline V lookup: CDR1 MNHEY, CDR2 SMNVEV (reference sequence). The CDR3, as DNA: TGTGCCAGCAGTTTATCGTCCAGGGTTGGAGAGACCCAGTACTTC. It specifies CASSLSSRVGETQYF.

The rearrangement joins TRBV30 to TRBJ1-6; D gene uncertain. The V end was cut by 6 bases, the J end by 6 bases, with 21 bases between. The germline V gene has CDR1 GTSNPN and CDR2 SVGIG (reference sequence). CDR3 length: 16 amino acids. CDR3 protein: CACSRTVSVINSPLHF. As DNA, the CDR3 is TGTGCCTGTAGCCGGACCGTTTCCGTCATTAATTCACCCCTCCACTTT.

This chain connects TRBV7-9 to TRBJ1-2, with D possibly being TRBD1 (6 bases). V was pared by 3 bases and J by 7 bases, with 12 bases between. The CDR3 totals 13 residues. Germline V CDR1 and CDR2: SEHNR, FQNEAQ (reference sequence). The CDR3 nucleotides read TGTGCCAGCAGCTTTAGACAGGATCGTGGCTACACCTTC. Its protein is CASSFRQDRGYTF.

CDR3: CASKSGVAYEQYF. CDR3 sequence (DNA): TGTGCCAGCAAATCAGGGGTCGCCTACGAGCAGTACTTC. The genes are TRBV27 and TRBJ2-7; D is perhaps TRBD1 (6 bases). CDR1 and CDR2 from the germline V gene are MNHEY and SMNVEV (reference sequence). There are 13 residues in the CDR3. V was shortened by 7 bases and J by 2 bases, with 12 bases between the two germline ends.

This clonotype showed up just once. V gene TRBV7-2 combines with J gene TRBJ2-7; D is unresolved. Trimming pared 1 base from V and 3 bases from J, leaving 10 bases between. This CDR3 is built from 14 residues. CDR1 is SGHTA and CDR2 is FQGNSA in the germline V gene. The CDR3 loop reads CASSLEAGNYEQYF. Written as DNA, the CDR3 is TGTGCCAGCAGCTTAGAGGCCGGAAACTACGAGCAGTACTTC.

This rearrangement joins TRBV12-3 or TRBV12-4 to TRBJ2-3; 10 bases are shared with TRBD2. The CDR3 loop spans 15 amino acids. The V and J ends lost 6 bases and 1 base, in that order; junction bases with no gene match: 4. CDR3 DNA sequence: TGTGCCAGCAGGTTAACTAGCGGGGGCACAGATACGCAGTATTTT. Its translation: CASRLTSGGTDTQYF.

To note about this clonotype: The germline gene is not matched at one end of the junction; a read error may be the cause. The chain has TRBV12-3 or TRBV12-4 and TRBJ2-7, with 8 positions matching TRBD2. The length of the CDR3 is 13 residues. DNA of the CDR3: TGTGCCAGCAGCTTAGCGGGACGGCACGAGCAGTACTTC. This gives the protein CASSLAGRHEQYF.

This sequence joins TRBV6-2 or TRBV6-3 and TRBJ1-1; D remains unclear. Germline CDR1 reads MNHEY; CDR2 reads SVGEGT. The CDR3 extends over 14 amino acids. Trimming stripped 8 bases from V and 2 bases from J, with 15 bases between. The CDR3 sequence is CASHLGPINTEAFF. The CDR3 DNA follows: TGTGCCAGCCACTTAGGGCCAATCAACACTGAAGCTTTCTTT.

The chain links TRBV4-1 to TRBJ1-2; D may be TRBD1 (6 bases). Germline-derived CDR1 and CDR2 are MGHRA and YSYEKL. This CDR3 contains 19 residues. Trimming cost V 0 bases and J 5 bases, with 25 bases left between them. The chain's CDR3 is CASSQERADSQGAAYGYTF. The CDR3 nucleotides read TGCGCCAGCAGCCAAGAACGGGCGGACAGCCAAGGGGCCGCTTATGGCTACACCTTC.

This clonotype was counted a few times. The chain joins TRBV11-2 to TRBJ2-1; D unclear. V gave up 6 bases and J gave up 5 bases, with 5 bases separating them. The V gene's germline CDR1 is SGHAT and CDR2 FQNNGV. CDR3 length: 11 amino acids. In nucleotides, the CDR3 is TGTGCCAGCAGTTTTAACAATGAGCAGTTCTTC. Protein sequence: CASSFNNEQFF.

The chain recombines TRBV6-2 or TRBV6-3 with TRBJ2-7; D is perhaps TRBD2 (5 bases). The V and J ends lost 6 bases and 6 bases respectively, with 12 bases between them. This CDR3 is built from 12 residues. Germline CDR1 and CDR2: MNHEY and SVGEGT. As DNA, the CDR3 is TGTGCCAGCAGCCCTCGGCGGGTCGAGCAGTACTTC. It specifies CASSPRRVEQYF.

The chain couples TRBV7-6 to TRBJ1-1, with D possibly being TRBD1 (5 bases). This CDR3 spans 15 amino acids. V lost 5 bases and J 2 bases, leaving 15 bases between the germline ends. Germline CDR1 and CDR2: SGHVS and FNYEAQ. The CDR3 loop is CASSPIGDGNTEAFF. DNA of the CDR3: TGTGCCAGCAGCCCGATCGGGGACGGAAACACTGAAGCTTTCTTT.

This chain joins TRBV20-1 and TRBJ1-1; no clear D. Trimming pared 2 bases from V and 2 bases from J, leaving 12 bases between. The CDR3 totals 14 residues. Germline lookup yields CDR1 DFQATT and CDR2 SNEGSKA (reference sequence). This CDR3 is CSARLRRSNTEAFF. In DNA, the CDR3 is TGCAGTGCTAGACTCCGACGGAGCAACACTGAAGCTTTCTTT.

This clonotype came up a few times. The V call is TRBV7-9, the J call TRBJ1-1; no clear D. CDR1 and CDR2 (germline): SEHNR, FQNEAQ (reference sequence). Trimming shortened V by 5 bases and J by 4 bases, and 23 bases separated the two germline ends. The CDR3 length is 17 residues. Here the CDR3 DNA reads TGTGCCAGCAGCCTGAGGGCCAGCACATTCTTGGCCACTGAAGCTTTCTTT. It codes for CASSLRASTFLATEAFF. Based on the CDR3 plus reference TRBV7-9 and TRBJ1-1, the full variable domain is DTGVSQNPRHKITKRGQNVTFRCDPISEHNRLYWYRQTLGQGPEFLTYFQNEAQLEKSRLLSDRFSAERPKGSFSTLEIQRTEQGDSAMYLCASSLRASTFLATEAFFGQGTRLTVV.

V is TRBV7-8 and J is TRBJ2-3; D not resolved. The CDR3 covers 16 residues. CDR1 is SGHVS and CDR2 is FQNEAQ in the germline V gene. V was trimmed by 5 bases and J by 3 bases, leaving 18 bases between them. The CDR3 sequence: CASSPYSLQRTDTQYF. CDR3 nucleotides: TGTGCCAGCAGCCCCTATAGTCTACAAAGGACAGATACGCAGTATTTT. Filled out from reference TRBV7-8 and TRBJ2-3, the complete variable domain reads GAGVSQSPRYKVAKRGQDVALRCDPISGHVSLFWYQQALGQGPEFLTYFQNEAQLDKSGLPSDRFFAERPEGSVSTLKIQRTQQEDSAVYLCASSPYSLQRTDTQYFGPGTRLTVL.

J is TRBJ2-1 and V is TRBV5-1, with D tentatively TRBD1 (6 bases). The V and J ends lost 1 base and 9 bases respectively, with 11 bases between them. This CDR3 has 13 amino acids. CDR1 and CDR2 (germline): SGHRS, YFSETQ. The CDR3: CASSLYPGAEQFF. CDR3 sequence (DNA): TGCGCCAGCAGCTTGTACCCAGGGGCTGAGCAGTTCTTC.

In nucleotides, the CDR3 is TGTGCCAGCAGCCCGAGCCGACTAGCGGGGCTCCCCTACGAGCAGTACTTC. It yields the protein CASSPSRLAGLPYEQYF. V gene TRBV11-3 combines with J gene TRBJ2-7; TRBD2 matches 11 bases. V was pared by 5 bases and J by 2 bases, with 11 bases of the junction left unmatched. This CDR3 has 17 amino acids. Germline lookup yields CDR1 SGHNT and CDR2 YENEEA.

In this sample, this clonotype turned up once. This chain links TRBV9 with TRBJ2-1; D possibly uses TRBD1 or TRBD2 (7 bases each). The CDR3 covers 16 residues. V dropped 0 bases and J dropped 9 bases, with 19 bases sitting between them. Germline lookup yields CDR1 SGDLS and CDR2 YYNGEE. CDR3 loop: CASSVVVGGTAVEQFF. CDR3 in DNA: TGTGCCAGCAGCGTAGTAGTGGGAGGGACAGCGGTTGAGCAGTTCTTC.

This clonotype was detected a few times. The chain links TRBV20-1 to TRBJ1-2; D possibly corresponds to TRBD1 (5 bases). The length of the CDR3 is 11 residues. Trimming pared 2 bases from V and 7 bases from J, leaving 8 bases between. Per germline, CDR1 DFQATT and CDR2 SNEGSKA (reference sequence). DNA for the CDR3: TGCAGTGCTAGATTGGGGGGTGGCTACACCTTC. Encoded protein: CSARLGGGYTF.

The genes are TRBV20-1 and TRBJ1-4, with D unresolved. CDR1 and CDR2 (germline): DFQATT, SNEGSKA (reference sequence). The CDR3 is 15 residues long. Trimming pared 0 bases from V and 3 bases from J, leaving 11 bases between. CDR3 in amino acids: CSARDWGAANEKLFF. The CDR3 DNA reads TGCAGTGCTAGAGATTGGGGTGCAGCTAATGAAAAACTGTTTTTT.

This clonotype was observed a few times. The chain carries TRBV6-2 or TRBV6-3 and TRBJ1-1, with TRBD1 identical over 8 bases. Germline V CDR1 and CDR2: MNHEY, SVGEGT. This CDR3 is 14 amino acids long. Trimming removed 4 bases from V and 4 bases from J; junction bases left unmatched: 5. The CDR3 bases are TGTGCCAGCAGTTTACGGACAGGGCTCACTGAAGCTTTCTTT. Protein sequence: CASSLRTGLTEAFF.

The table lists this clonotype with a few counts. V usage is TRBV7-6 and J usage is TRBJ2-3; D possibly corresponds to TRBD1 (5 bases). The V and J ends lost 2 bases and 5 bases respectively, with 11 bases between them. Germline V gives CDR1 SGHVS, CDR2 FNYEAQ. The CDR3 runs to 14 residues. The DNA of the CDR3 is TGTGCCAGCAGCTTAATAAGGGGTCGAGATACGCAGTATTTT. Its protein is CASSLIRGRDTQYF.

The chain carries TRBV19 and TRBJ1-1; possible D gene TRBD1, 6 bases. Germline CDR1 and CDR2: LNHDA and SQIVND (reference sequence). CDR3 length equals 13 residues. The V end was cut by 8 bases, the J end by 7 bases, with 17 bases between. In nucleotides, the CDR3 is TGTGCCAGTGCTCCCTCAGGGGCACATGAAGCTTTCTTT. This encodes CASAPSGAHEAFF.

J is TRBJ2-5 and V is TRBV5-4; possible D gene TRBD2, 5 bases. CDR1 SGHNT and CDR2 YYREEE come from the germline V gene (reference sequence). V lost 0 bases to trimming and J lost 2 bases, with 8 bases between them. This CDR3 has 14 amino acids. CDR3 DNA sequence: TGTGCCAGCAGCTTGGGGAGGCTGCAAGAGACCCAGTACTTC. As protein: CASSLGRLQETQYF. The complete variable domain, with remaining parts taken from reference TRBV5-4 and TRBJ2-5, reads ETGVTQSPTHLIKTRGQQVTLRCSSQSGHNTVSWYQQALGQGPQFIFQYYREEENGRGNFPPRFSGLQFPNYSSELNVNALELDDSALYLCASSLGRLQETQYFGPGTRLLVL.

The chain recombines TRBV6-2 or TRBV6-3 with TRBJ2-5; TRBD1 or TRBD2 may be the D gene (5 bases each). V was cut by 6 bases and J by 2 bases, with 10 bases left in between. CDR1 is MNHEY, CDR2 SVGEGT, per germline. The length of the CDR3 is 13 residues. The DNA of the CDR3 is TGTGCCAGCAGCAGGGACGGGCAAGAGACCCAGTACTTC. Residues: CASSRDGQETQYF.

The chain combines TRBV28 with TRBJ1-3; TRBD1 aligns across 7 bases. Germline CDR1 is MDHEN and CDR2 is SYDVKM. The length of the CDR3 is 14 residues. The V segment lost 3 bases and the J segment 2 bases; nucleotides outside the gene matches: 1. The chain's CDR3 is CASSFRGAGNTIYF. CDR3 nucleotide sequence: TGTGCCAGCAGTTTCAGGGGGGCTGGAAACACCATATATTTT.

The V and J genes are TRBV20-1 and TRBJ1-2; D remains unclear. V shed 3 bases and J shed 8 bases, with 16 bases lying between them. The germline CDR1 and CDR2 sequences are DFQATT and SNEGSKA (reference sequence). The CDR3 contains 13 residues. CDR3 sequence: CSARDYQAGGYTF. CDR3 nucleotides: TGCAGTGCTAGGGATTATCAGGCTGGGGGCTACACCTTC.